Presented here are 23 T cell receptor beta chains from one specimen sequenced in a study of naive and memory T cell subsets. Four PCR rounds used nested alpha and beta constant region primers plus the SP2 primer. In TCRdb, the 5' RACE reads were re-called with MiXCR into one record per CDR3 protein. The sample shows roughly 56,000 distinct CDR3 sequences, 7% to 8.5% of them seen only once. An oligonucleotide containing a UMI was ligated to the 3' end of TCR cDNA. The receptors derive from a male donor in good health.

This clonotype was seen ten or more times. This chain connects TRBV6-2 or TRBV6-3 to TRBJ2-5; D unresolved. Germline-derived CDR1 and CDR2 are MNHEY and SVGEGT. Trimming cost V 7 bases and J 3 bases, with 15 bases left between them. This CDR3 has 14 amino acids. CDR3 in amino acids: CASTGRNPKETQYF. The CDR3 DNA reads as TGTGCCAGCACAGGACGTAACCCAAAAGAGACCCAGTACTTC.

V and J are TRBV2 and TRBJ2-3; D gene unclear. The ends were cut back, 5 bases at V and 0 bases at J, with 12 bases in the middle. In germline, CDR1 is SNHLY, CDR2 FYNNEI. The CDR3 length is 15 residues. CDR3 sequence reads: CASSSSPTSTDTQYF. CDR3 nucleotides: TGTGCCAGCAGTTCGTCCCCGACCAGCACAGATACGCAGTATTTT.

This clonotype occurred many times. The chain joins TRBV27 to TRBJ2-2; D may correspond to TRBD1 or TRBD2 (5 bases each). The CDR3 has 13 amino acids. The V gene lost 2 bases and the J gene lost 7 bases, with 8 bases spanning the gap. Germline V lookup: CDR1 MNHEY, CDR2 SMNVEV (reference sequence). DNA of the CDR3: TGTGCCAGCAGTTTAGGGGCGGGCGGGGAGCTGTTTTTT. Its translation: CASSLGAGGELFF.

V is TRBV5-1 and J is TRBJ2-3, with 9 bases fitting TRBD1. Germline V gene sequence: CDR1 SGHRS, CDR2 YFSETQ. The trim removed 0 bases at V and 3 bases at J, leaving 5 bases unmatched. The CDR3 has 16 residues. CDR3 loop: CASSLDRGLGTDTQYF. For the CDR3, the DNA is TGCGCCAGCAGCTTGGACAGGGGGCTCGGGACAGATACGCAGTATTTT.

A few counts support this clonotype. The chain combines TRBV13 with TRBJ2-3; 7 bases line up with TRBD1. Germline CDR1 is PRHDT and CDR2 is FYEKMQ (reference sequence). CDR3 length: 18 amino acids. Trimming cost V 5 bases and J 0 bases; bases outside gene matches: 14. CDR3 sequence reads: CASSQEGALRPSTDTQYF. DNA of the CDR3: TGTGCCAGCAGCCAAGAGGGGGCACTAAGACCTAGCACAGATACGCAGTATTTT.

This rearrangement joins TRBV7-8 to TRBJ2-1; no firm D call. Germline CDR1 reads SGHVS; CDR2 reads FQNEAQ. The CDR3 length is 15 residues. Deletions cut 2 bases from V and 6 bases from J, with 14 bases between. CDR3 nucleotide sequence: TGTGCCAGCAGCTTAACGAGTAAACGATCCAATGAGCAGTTCTTC. Translation gives CASSLTSKRSNEQFF.

By its share, this clonotype is medium-sized (0.01 to 0.1%). The chain has TRBV20-1 and TRBJ2-1; TRBD2 matches at 7 bases. Unmatched junction bases numbered 13, after V lost 1 base and J lost 4 bases. The CDR3 consists of 17 residues. Germline V gene lookup returns CDR1 DFQATT and CDR2 SNEGSKA (reference sequence). Written as DNA, the CDR3 is TGCAGTGCTAGAGTAGAAGCGGGACGAACATTTTACAATGAGCAGTTCTTC. Translation: CSARVEAGRTFYNEQFF.

This clonotype occurred many times. The DNA for the CDR3 is TGCAGTGCTAGAGAACAGAACACTGAAGCTTTCTTT. Amino acids: CSAREQNTEAFF. This sequence joins TRBV20-1 and TRBJ1-1; D is unresolved. The CDR3 spans 12 residues. Trimming stripped 0 bases from V and 1 base from J, with 3 bases between. Germline V CDR1 and CDR2: DFQATT, SNEGSKA (reference sequence).

This clonotype came up many times. The chain employs TRBV6-5 and TRBJ2-7, with 7 bases identical to TRBD1. The CDR3 consists of 15 residues. The germline V gene encodes CDR1 MNHEY and CDR2 SVGAGI. With V trimmed by 6 bases and J by 2 bases, 10 bases remained unmatched. CDR3 DNA sequence: TGTGCCAGCAGCTATGGACAGGACGTTACCTACGAGCAGTACTTC. This translates into CASSYGQDVTYEQYF.

This clonotype occurred a few times. The chain is built from TRBV20-1 and TRBJ2-2; TRBD2 aligns across 8 bases. CDR3 length equals 14 residues. Germline values: CDR1 DFQATT, CDR2 SNEGSKA (reference sequence). The V gene end was trimmed by 3 bases and the J gene end by 6 bases; junction bases not matched to a gene: 6. The CDR3 DNA follows: TGCAGTGCTAGGTCCGGGGGGGGATCCGGGGAGCTGTTTTTT. Its translation: CSARSGGGSGELFF.

This clonotype was counted at least ten times. J is TRBJ2-1 and V is TRBV10-3; tentatively, D is TRBD2 (5 bases). This CDR3 region has 14 residues. The V gene's germline CDR1 is ENHRY and CDR2 SYGVKD. With 6 bases removed from V and 0 bases from J, the gap between germline ends came to 9 bases. The CDR3 sequence is CAIRAGSSYNEQFF. The CDR3 nucleotides are TGTGCCATCAGGGCGGGTAGCTCCTACAATGAGCAGTTCTTC.

This clonotype has at least ten counts. V usage is TRBV2 and J usage is TRBJ1-5, with D unresolved. CDR3 length equals 15 residues. V was shortened by 6 bases and J by 0 bases, with 12 bases between the two germline ends. Germline CDR1 SNHLY, CDR2 FYNNEI. The CDR3 here is CASSRSANSNQPQHF. The CDR3 DNA reads TGTGCCAGCAGCCGGTCGGCTAATAGCAATCAGCCCCAGCATTTT.

The CDR3 sequence is CASSQGDLSGPTVYEQYF. DNA for the CDR3: TGCGCCAGCAGCCAAGGTGACCTTAGCGGGCCAACAGTCTACGAGCAGTACTTC. This chain uses TRBV4-1 with TRBJ2-7; TRBD2 agrees at 7 bases. This CDR3 region has 18 residues. Germline V CDR1 and CDR2: MGHRA, YSYEKL. J was trimmed by 3 bases and V by 1 base; bases with no gene match: 15.

This clonotype was recorded a few times. The V gene is TRBV20-1, the J gene TRBJ2-5; D possibly corresponds to TRBD1 (6 bases). V gave up 0 bases and J gave up 7 bases, with 18 bases separating them. The length of the CDR3 is 15 residues. Germline CDR1 and CDR2: DFQATT and SNEGSKA (reference sequence). CDR3 sequence (DNA): TGCAGTGCTAGAGATCGGCGGACAGCGAGCATGACCCAGTACTTC. It specifies CSARDRRTASMTQYF.

This rearrangement joins TRBV5-1 to TRBJ1-1; D is possibly TRBD1 (6 bases). The ends were cut back, 4 bases at V and 5 bases at J, with 12 bases in the middle. Germline CDR1 is SGHRS and CDR2 is YFSETQ. The CDR3 spans 13 residues. The DNA of the CDR3 is TGCGCCAGCAGCCCCGAGGGGGAAACTGAAGCTTTCTTT. Amino acid sequence: CASSPEGETEAFF.

There are a few counts of this clonotype. This chain joins TRBV14 and TRBJ2-7; D is possibly TRBD1 or TRBD2 (5 bases each). This CDR3 comprises 16 residues. V gave up 6 bases and J gave up 0 bases, with 18 bases separating them. The germline gives CDR1 SGHDN, CDR2 FVKESK. CDR3 sequence: CASRRTGTGSSYEQYF. The CDR3 region has the DNA TGTGCCAGCAGACGTACCGGGACGGGCAGCTCCTACGAGCAGTACTTC.

This clonotype was seen repeatedly, ten times or more. This chain links TRBV6-6 with TRBJ1-1, with D possibly being TRBD1 (5 bases). CDR1 MNHNY and CDR2 SVGAGI come from the germline V gene (reference sequence). V lost 2 bases, J lost 0 bases, and 7 bases lay in between. The CDR3 sequence is 14 residues long. CDR3 sequence reads: CASSYGGMNTEAFF. The CDR3 coding sequence is TGTGCCAGCAGTTACGGGGGGATGAACACTGAAGCTTTCTTT.

This clonotype was observed a handful of times. V and J are TRBV20-1 and TRBJ2-5; D gene unclear. Looked up from germline, CDR1 is DFQATT and CDR2 is SNEGSKA (reference sequence). Trimming removed 5 bases at V and 1 base at J, with 8 bases between. The CDR3 consists of 12 residues. The CDR3 spells CSALAVQETQYF. In DNA form, the CDR3 reads TGCAGTGCTTTAGCAGTCCAAGAGACCCAGTACTTC.

This clonotype was observed a few times. The chain joins TRBV12-3 or TRBV12-4 to TRBJ2-7, with a weak D call TRBD1 (6 bases). The CDR3 spans 12 residues. V lost 7 bases and J lost 3, with 10 bases in between. The CDR3 reads CASTKDSYEQYF. In DNA, the CDR3 is TGTGCCAGCACTAAGGACAGCTACGAGCAGTACTTC.

The rearrangement links TRBV5-1 to TRBJ2-5; 10 nucleotides line up with TRBD2. The CDR3 contains 19 residues. The ends lost 0 bases at V and 5 bases at J; junction bases unmatched: 16. Germline V gene lookup returns CDR1 SGHRS and CDR2 YFSETQ. In nucleotides, the CDR3 is TGCGCCAGCAGCTTGGGAGTACGGAGCGGGAGGGCCATGGAGGAGACCCAGTACTTC. It encodes CASSLGVRSGRAMEETQYF.

This sequence joins TRBV27 and TRBJ2-7; D is unresolved. CDR3 length equals 14 residues. Germline V gene data show CDR1 as MNHEY and CDR2 as SMNVEV (reference sequence). Trimming removed 1 base at V and 2 bases at J, with 9 bases between. CDR3 region: CASSLYGGTYEQYF. The CDR3 nucleotides are TGTGCCAGCAGTTTATACGGCGGAACCTACGAGCAGTACTTC.

This clonotype was counted between two and nine times. The chain uses TRBV27 and TRBJ2-2, with a possible D match to TRBD2 (6 bases). Looked up from germline, CDR1 is MNHEY and CDR2 is SMNVEV (reference sequence). The length of the CDR3 is 14 residues. V was trimmed by 5 bases and J by 5 bases, leaving 12 bases between them. The CDR3, as DNA: TGTGCCAGCAGTAAGCGGGCGGGAACCGGGGAGCTGTTTTTT. Amino acids: CASSKRAGTGELFF.

There are many counts of this clonotype. V gene TRBV4-1 combines with J gene TRBJ1-2, with TRBD1 as a possible D gene (6 bases). The CDR3 length is 16 residues. Germline assignment: CDR1 MGHRA and CDR2 YSYEKL. Trimming removed 4 bases at V and 8 bases at J, with 23 bases between. CDR3 residues: CASSRWVDTGAGGYTF. The CDR3, as DNA: TGCGCCAGCAGCCGGTGGGTGGACACGGGGGCCGGGGGCTACACCTTC.